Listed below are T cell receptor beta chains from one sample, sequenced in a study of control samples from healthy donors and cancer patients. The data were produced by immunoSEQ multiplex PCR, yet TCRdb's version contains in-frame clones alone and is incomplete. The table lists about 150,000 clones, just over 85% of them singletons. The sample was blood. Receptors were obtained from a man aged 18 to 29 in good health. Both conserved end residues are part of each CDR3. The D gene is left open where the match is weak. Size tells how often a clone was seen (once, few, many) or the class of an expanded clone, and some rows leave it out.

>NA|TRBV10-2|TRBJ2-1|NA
TGCGCCAGCAGCAAGCTAGCAGCTGAGCAGTTCTTC
CASSKLAAEQFF
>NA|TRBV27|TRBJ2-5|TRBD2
TGTGCCAGCAGCTCGTACCCGTCCCGGACTAGCGGGGGGGCCCAGGAGACCCAGTACTTC
CASSSYPSRTSGGAQETQYF
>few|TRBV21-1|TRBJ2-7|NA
TGTGCCAGCAGCAAAGTCGTCGGCAGCCCTTACGAGCAGTACTTC
CASSKVVGSPYEQYF
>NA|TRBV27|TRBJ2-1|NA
TGTGCCAGCAGCCGCACTTTCAATGAGCAGTTCTTC
CASSRTFNEQFF
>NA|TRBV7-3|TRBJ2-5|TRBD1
TGTGCCAGCAGCCCACAGGGGTGGGAGACCCAGTACTTC
CASSPQGWETQYF
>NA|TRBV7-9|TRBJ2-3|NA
TGTGCCAGCAGCCACCCCCCGGAGGGGTCTAGCACAGATACGCAGTATTTT
CASSHPPEGSSTDTQYF
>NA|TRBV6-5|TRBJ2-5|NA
TGTGCCAGCAGTATTTACTCCGGGGAGACCCAGTACTTC
CASSIYSGETQYF
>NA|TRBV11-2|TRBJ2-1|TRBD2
TGTGCCAGCAGCCCAGCCTCTGAGCGGGGGCCTTACAATGAGCAGTTCTTC
CASSPASERGPYNEQFF
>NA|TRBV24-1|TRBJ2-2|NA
TGTGCCACCAGTGAAGGGTGGGCCGGGGAGCTGTTTTTT
CATSEGWAGELFF
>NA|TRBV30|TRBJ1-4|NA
TGTGCCTGGAGCCTGACCAGGGAAAAACTGTTTTTT
CAWSLTREKLFF
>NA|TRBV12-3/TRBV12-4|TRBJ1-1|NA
TGTGCCAGCAGACCGACAGAAAACACTGAAGCTTTCTTT
CASRPTENTEAFF
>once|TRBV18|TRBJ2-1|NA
TGTGCCAGCTCACCACCGATAGGACAGCGATCCGATGAGCAGTTCTTC
CASSPPIGQRSDEQFF
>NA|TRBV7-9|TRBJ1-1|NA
TGTGCCAGCAGCCCGGACTTAAACACTGAAGCTTTCTTT
CASSPDLNTEAFF
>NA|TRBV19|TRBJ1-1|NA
TGTGCCAGTAGGTCGACAGGGAACACTGAAGCTTTCTTT
CASRSTGNTEAFF
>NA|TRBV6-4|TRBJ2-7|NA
TGTGCCAGCAGTGACCCCCCCAGGCGGAGCTCCTACGAGCAGTACTTC
CASSDPPRRSSYEQYF
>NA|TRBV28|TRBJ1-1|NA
TGTGCCAGCAGTTTAATTTTCGAGGGGCTAGTGAACACTGAAGCTTTCTTT
CASSLIFEGLVNTEAFF
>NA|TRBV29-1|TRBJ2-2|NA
TGCAGCGTTACCGCTACTTCTTCCGGGGAGCTGTTTTTT
CSVTATSSGELFF
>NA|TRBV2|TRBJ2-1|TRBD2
TGTGCCAGCAGGGGACTAGCGGGGTACAATGAGCAGTTCTTC
CASRGLAGYNEQFF
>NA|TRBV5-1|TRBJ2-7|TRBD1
TGCGCCAGCAGCTTGGAACAGGGGGCATACGAGCAGTACTTC
CASSLEQGAYEQYF
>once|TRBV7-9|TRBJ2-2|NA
TGTGCCAGCAGCTTAGAATCAGGGAACACCGGGGAGCTGTTTTTT
CASSLESGNTGELFF
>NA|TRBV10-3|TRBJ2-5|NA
TGTGCCATCTCAGGACACGTTCAAGAGACCCAGTACTTC
CAISGHVQETQYF
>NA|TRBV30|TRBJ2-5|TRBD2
TGTGCCTGCTCAGCGGGGGCAGGGAGAGAGACCCAGTACTTC
CACSAGAGRETQYF
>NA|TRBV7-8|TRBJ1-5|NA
TGTGCCAGCAGCTTACTCGCCGCCGGGGACAATCAGCCCCAGCATTTT
CASSLLAAGDNQPQHF
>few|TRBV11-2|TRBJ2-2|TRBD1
TGTGCCAGCAGCTTGTCTACCGGGACAGGGTACCGGGAGCTGTTTTTT
CASSLSTGTGYRELFF
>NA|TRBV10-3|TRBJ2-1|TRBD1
TGTGCCATCAGTCCTGACCCAGGGGGCAATGAGCAGTTCTTC
CAISPDPGGNEQFF
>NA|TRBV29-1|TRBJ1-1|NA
TGCAGCGTTGAAGGGACAAGGACTGAAGCTTTCTTT
CSVEGTRTEAFF
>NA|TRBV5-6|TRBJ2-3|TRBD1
TGTGCCAGCAGCTCCACAGGGGCCTCTCGCACAGATACGCAGTATTTT
CASSSTGASRTDTQYF
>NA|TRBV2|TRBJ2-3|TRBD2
TGTGCCAGCGGCGTGGTGAGCGGGGGGGCGTCAGATACGCAGTATTTT
CASGVVSGGASDTQYF
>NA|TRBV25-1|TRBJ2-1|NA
TGTGCCAGCAGTGGACCCGGGACCGAGAGCTCCTACAATGAGCAGTTCTTC
CASSGPGTESSYNEQFF
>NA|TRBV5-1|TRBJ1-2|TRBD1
TGCGCCAGCAGCCCTTCCCAGGGGGCTGGCTACACCTTC
CASSPSQGAGYTF
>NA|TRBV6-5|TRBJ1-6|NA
TGTGCCAGCAGTATATCGGGAAATTCACCCCTCCACTTT
CASSISGNSPLHF
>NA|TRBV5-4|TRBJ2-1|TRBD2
TGTGCCAGCAGCTTAAGACTAGCGGGGGCCCTATCGAGCTCCTACAATGAGCAGTTCTTC
CASSLRLAGALSSSYNEQFF
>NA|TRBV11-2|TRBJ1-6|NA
TGTGCCAGCAGCTCCTCCACTCGGGCCCTCCACTTT
CASSSSTRALHF
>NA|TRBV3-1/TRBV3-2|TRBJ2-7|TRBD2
TGTGCCAGCAGCCAAGATGGGATCCGGGCGGGGGGGCCCTACGAGCAGTACTTC
CASSQDGIRAGGPYEQYF
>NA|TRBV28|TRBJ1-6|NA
TGTGCCAGCAGTTTAGGCGGGACACCATATAATTCACCCCTCCACTTT
CASSLGGTPYNSPLHF
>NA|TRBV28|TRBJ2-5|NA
TGTGCCAGCAGTCTACAAGAGACCCAGTACTTC
CASSLQETQYF
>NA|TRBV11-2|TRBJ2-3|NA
TGTGCCAGCAGCGCCCAGGGGGGATATTCAGATACGCAGTATTTT
CASSAQGGYSDTQYF
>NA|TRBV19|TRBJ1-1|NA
TGTGCCAGTAGCCCCCGGGGAGTCGGCGCGGCTGAAGCTTTCTTT
CASSPRGVGAAEAFF
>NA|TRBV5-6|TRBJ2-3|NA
TGTGCCAGCAGCCCTTCGAATAGGGGGATCGTCACAGATACGCAGTATTTT
CASSPSNRGIVTDTQYF
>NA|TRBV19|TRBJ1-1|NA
TGTGCCAGTAGTTCGGACTCGACTTGGGCGAACACTGAAGCTTTCTTT
CASSSDSTWANTEAFF
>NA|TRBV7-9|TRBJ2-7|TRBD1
TGTGCCAGCAGCACCAGGACAGGAAAATTTTACGAGCAGTACTTC
CASSTRTGKFYEQYF
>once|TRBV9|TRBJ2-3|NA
TGTGCCAGCAGCTCTAGAGGGGCAGATACGCAGTATTTT
CASSSRGADTQYF
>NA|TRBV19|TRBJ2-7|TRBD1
TGTGCCAGTAGTATCGGGACAGGGGGCGCTGGGGCCTACGAGCAGTACTTC
CASSIGTGGAGAYEQYF
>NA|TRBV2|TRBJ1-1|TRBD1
TGTGCCAGCAGAACCGACAGGGGAGTGGTAGCTTTCTTT
CASRTDRGVVAFF
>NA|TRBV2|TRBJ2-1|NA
TGTGCCTTTTCGAAGGCATCCTCCTACAATGAGCAGTTCTTC
CAFSKASSYNEQFF
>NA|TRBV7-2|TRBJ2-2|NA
TGTGCCAGCAGCTGGGACCTCTACACCGGGGAGCTGTTTTTT
CASSWDLYTGELFF
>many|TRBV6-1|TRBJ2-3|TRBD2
TGTGCCAGCAGTGAAGGGACTAGTCATTCAGATACGCAGTATTTT
CASSEGTSHSDTQYF
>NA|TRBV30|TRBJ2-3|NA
TGTGCCTGGAGTAGGACACAAGTAGGAGATACGCAGTATTTT
CAWSRTQVGDTQYF
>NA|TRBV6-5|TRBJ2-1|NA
TGTGCCAGCAGGCCGGTGGGGACTGGGAATGAGCAGTTCTTC
CASRPVGTGNEQFF
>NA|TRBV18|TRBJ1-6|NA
TGTGCCAGCTCACCAGGGAACTCACCCCTCCACTTT
CASSPGNSPLHF
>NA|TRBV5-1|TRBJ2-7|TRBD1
TGCGCCAGCAGCGCCGGACAGGGCGTCGACGAGCAGTACTTC
CASSAGQGVDEQYF
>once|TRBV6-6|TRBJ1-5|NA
TGTGCCAGCAGTTCCCCTCCGTTCAATCAGCCCCAGCATTTT
CASSSPPFNQPQHF
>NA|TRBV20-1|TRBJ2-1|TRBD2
TGCAGTGCTAGGTGGACTAGAGGCCCCCTCTTC
CSARWTRGPLF
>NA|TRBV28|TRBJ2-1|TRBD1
TGTGCCAGCAGTTACCCTACTGACAGGGCATTTTACAATGAGCAGTTCTTC
CASSYPTDRAFYNEQFF
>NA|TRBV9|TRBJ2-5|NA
TGTGCCAGCAGCGTAGAGGGTGGGGGCCAAGAGACCCAGTACTTC
CASSVEGGGQETQYF